Below are 8 T cell receptor beta chains sequenced from a single sample in a study of cytomegalovirus exposure and HLA in healthy donors. The table came from immunoSEQ multiplex PCR; TCRdb's copy has only in-frame clones and leaves some out. The sample yields more than 300,000 clones, 70% to 90% seen once. Sequencing used PBMCs. The receptors come from a woman under 30 in good health and CMV-seronegative.

The chain uses TRBV6-4 and TRBJ1-2; D is ambiguous. Germline V gene sequence: CDR1 MRHNA, CDR2 SNTAGT. Trimming left V 2 bases short and J 6 bases short, with 10 bases between. This CDR3 has 13 residues. The CDR3 DNA sequence: TGTGCCAGCAGTGACCCCGGGTTTAATGGCTACACCTTC. It yields the protein CASSDPGFNGYTF.

The V call is TRBV25-1, the J call TRBJ2-7; D is possibly TRBD2 (5 bases). The length of the CDR3 is 14 residues. In germline, CDR1 is MGHDK, CDR2 SYGVNS. V was shortened by 4 bases and J by 2 bases, with 12 bases between the two germline ends. CDR3 coding DNA: TGTGCCAGCAGTGGTCCAGCGGCACCCTACGAGCAGTACTTC. Its translation: CASSGPAAPYEQYF.

Only one count was recorded for this clone. The V call is TRBV7-8, the J call TRBJ2-3; weak D call: TRBD2 (6 bases). V lost 5 bases to trimming and J lost 6 bases, with 9 bases between them. Germline assignment: CDR1 SGHVS and CDR2 FQNEAQ. CDR3 size: 12 residues. CDR3 sequence (DNA): TGTGCCAGCAGCCCCCGGGGGGATACGCAGTATTTT. It yields the protein CASSPRGDTQYF.

Of note for this clone: The sample contains more than one DNA sequence encoding this CDR3. The gene calls are TRBV11-2 and TRBJ1-1; 9 bases line up with TRBD1. The CDR3 runs 15 residues. From germline, CDR1 is SGHAT and CDR2 FQNNGV. With 5 bases clipped from V and 0 bases from J, the junction kept 4 bases outside the gene matches. CDR3 DNA: TGTGCCAGCAGCCCGAGGACAGGGGTGAACACTGAAGCTTTCTTT. It specifies CASSPRTGVNTEAFF.

The chain links TRBV7-3 to TRBJ2-3; 14 bases map to TRBD2. The J segment lost 5 bases and the V segment lost 5 bases, leaving 6 bases of the junction unmatched. The length of the CDR3 is 16 residues. Germline V lookup: CDR1 SGHTA, CDR2 FQGTGA. DNA for the CDR3: TGTGCCAGCAGCCAGGGACTAGCGGGAGTAGGAGATACGCAGTATTTT. Protein: CASSQGLAGVGDTQYF.

This sequence joins TRBV28 and TRBJ1-2; 8 positions agree with TRBD1. Unmatched junction bases numbered 7, after V lost 4 bases and J lost 3 bases. From germline, CDR1 is MDHEN and CDR2 SYDVKM. This CDR3 comprises 15 residues. CDR3 DNA: TGTGCCAGCAGTTCTGGACAGGGTAGATACTATGGCTACACCTTC. Translation gives CASSSGQGRYYGYTF.

The chain uses TRBV10-3 and TRBJ1-2; the D is unclear. CDR3 length: 14 residues. The germline V and J ends were trimmed by 4 bases and 0 bases, with 9 bases remaining between them. Looked up from germline, CDR1 is ENHRY and CDR2 is SYGVKD. CDR3 DNA: TGTGCCATCAGTGGATCCGCAGCTAACTATGGCTACACCTTC. This gives the protein CAISGSAANYGYTF.

J is TRBJ2-1 and V is TRBV6-1, with D possibly being TRBD1 (6 bases). V shed 4 bases and J shed 0 bases, with 10 bases lying between them. Per the germline V gene, CDR1 is MNHNS and CDR2 is SASEGT. CDR3 size: 15 residues. CDR3 loop: CASSATGFSYNEQFF. For the CDR3, the DNA is TGTGCCAGCAGTGCTACAGGGTTCTCCTACAATGAGCAGTTCTTC.